The present T cell receptor (beta chain) was sequenced within a study of technical replicates of blood from several donors. The CDR3 contains 16 residues. The V and J ends lost 5 bases and 6 bases respectively, with 22 bases between them. Germline V gene lookup returns CDR1 SGDLS and CDR2 YYNGEE. The assay was immunoSEQ multiplex PCR, and TCRdb's table has in-frame clones only and misses some. The sample lists over 65,000 clones, approximately 93% occurring once. The sequencing sample was made of T cells isolated from PBMCs. The genes are TRBV9 and TRBJ2-3; perhaps TRBD1 as D (5 bases). The receptor comes from a human donor in good health. The CDR3 loop reads CASSSTGEAFADTQYF. The CDR3 region has the DNA TGTGCCAGCAGTTCTACAGGTGAGGCCTTCGCTGATACGCAGTATTTT.